The rows below give T cell receptor beta chains drawn from one sample of a study of cytomegalovirus exposure and HLA in healthy donors. Clones were read by immunoSEQ multiplex PCR, and TCRdb kept only the in-frame ones, dropping some. There are fewer than 95,000 clones in the sample; 94% occur only once, and under 0.75% lies in the top ten. Sequencing input: PBMCs. These receptors came from a young woman in good health and CMV-seronegative. Both conserved end residues are part of each CDR3. Each record gives: V gene, CDR3 protein.

V: TRBV28
CDR3: CASSLVDRRNIEAFF

V: TRBV5-5
CDR3: CASFDRAFRYYGYTF

V: TRBV9
CDR3: CASSVGPRGGDEKLFF

V: TRBV5-1
CDR3: CASLPRTGGHEQFF

V: TRBV28
CDR3: CASSPAGTGGYGYTF

V: TRBV6-6
CDR3: CASSARGTGSETQYF

V: TRBV5-1
CDR3: CASSLVPRGYSNQPQHF

V: TRBV19
CDR3: CASSISLVLSEKLFF

V: TRBV15
CDR3: CATSRELTRGPGQPQHF

V: TRBV12-5
CDR3: CASSGVTEAFF

V: TRBV5-1
CDR3: CASSLLISGGSGNTIYF

V: TRBV28
CDR3: CASRYGPYGGEKLFF

V: TRBV19
CDR3: CASSGQGRNFGYTF

V: TRBV5-4
CDR3: CASSTGQENTEAFF

V: TRBV4-1
CDR3: CASSQELLRGSSEAFF